A single T cell receptor beta chain is shown here with its context. Profiled with immunoSEQ multiplex PCR; TCRdb holds only in-frame clones, not every one. The sample shows 28,000 or so clones, more than 85% of them seen only once. Germline V lookup: CDR1 PRHDT, CDR2 FYEKMQ (reference sequence). There are 15 residues in the CDR3. Trimming took 4 bases from V and 4 from J, leaving 13 bases between them. The data are from a study of OX40 agonist ivuxolimab in advanced cancers. At the level of the study: Intravenous ivuxolimab at 0.01 to 10 mg/kg was given to patients every 2 weeks. Participants could have had prior anti-PD-1, anti-PD-L1 or anti-CTLA-4 therapy, and approximately 37% had some.

The starting material was CD4+ or CD8+ T cells sorted from blood, obtained in a trial of the OX40 agonist ivuxolimab. This TCR was recovered from an adult with an advanced solid tumor such as melanoma, head and neck, liver or kidney cancer. The chain carries TRBV13 and TRBJ2-2; the D gene is possibly TRBD1 (5 bases). The CDR3 bases are TGTGCCAGCAGCTCCCCAATAGGGGTCACCGGGGAGCTGTTTTTT. Amino acids: CASSSPIGVTGELFF. Together with reference TRBV13 and TRBJ2-2, the CDR3 gives the full variable domain: AAGVIQSPRHLIKEKRETATLKCYPIPRHDTVYWYQQGPGQDPQFLISFYEKMQSDKGSIPDRFSAQQFSDYHSELNMSSLELGDSALYFCASSSPIGVTGELFFGEGSRLTVL.